This note documents a single T cell receptor beta chain sequence. Its antigen is still unknown. This CDR3 comprises 15 residues. The V and J ends lost 3 bases and 4 bases, in that order; junction bases with no gene match: 2. Germline V CDR1 and CDR2: SGHKS, YYEKEE (reference sequence). Donors were Caucasian adults residing in Nashville, Tennessee, USA. CD45RA-negative memory and CD45RA+ naive subsets were split from the CD4+ cells. The data were obtained in a study of shared clonotypes between healthy human individuals. General study results and limits: Rarefaction showed that sequencing of sorted subsets was incomplete (despite large depth).

The assay was immunoSEQ multiplex PCR, and TCRdb's table has in-frame clones only and misses some. The data show about 2.3 million clones, about nine tenths seen once. The V call is TRBV5-5, the J call TRBJ2-1, with TRBD2 matching 12 bases. Sequences were obtained from naive CD4+ T cells from PBMCs. The subset was: CD45RA+ positively selected. This TCR was recovered from a man aged 18 to 29 in good health. Some clones in this sample may be carry-over from other donors' samples. The CDR3 DNA follows: TGTGCCAGCAGCTACGGACTAGCGGGATACAATGAGCAGTTCTTC. It yields the protein CASSYGLAGYNEQFF.